The present entry profiles one TCR beta chain with its context. The sample originates from a study of blood T cell repertoires in COVID-19. Background on the study: The origin of the acute and convalescent COVID-19 samples was the United States, Italy and Spain. PBMCs, B-cell-depleted T cells, or T cells provided the cDNA or gDNA that made up the material.

After removal of 4 bases from V and 5 bases from J, the junction contained 11 bases not matched to a gene. CDR1 and CDR2 from the germline V gene are LNHDA and SQIVND (reference sequence). The CDR3 totals 16 residues. In assigning cohorts, the study relied on participant-reported clinical history. As handled by the study authors: Amplified reference gene primers provided the basis for estimating nucleated cell counts. Profiling relied on immunoSEQ multiplex PCR, and the TCRdb table lists in-frame clones only, not all of them. The V and J calls and clone size were taken over from that table, and D and trimming were inferred from the DNA. Among approximately 200,000 clones listed, nearly 90% were seen once.

The sample taken for sequencing was PBMCs or T cells enriched from blood (not recorded which). This chain joins TRBV19 and TRBJ2-1, with 7 bases that match TRBD2. The receptor's source is a man younger than 40 who had recovered from COVID-19. For the CDR3, the DNA is TGTGCCAGTAGTAGTGCGGGAGCGGTTCAACACAATGAGCAGTTCTTC. Its translation: CASSSAGAVQHNEQFF.